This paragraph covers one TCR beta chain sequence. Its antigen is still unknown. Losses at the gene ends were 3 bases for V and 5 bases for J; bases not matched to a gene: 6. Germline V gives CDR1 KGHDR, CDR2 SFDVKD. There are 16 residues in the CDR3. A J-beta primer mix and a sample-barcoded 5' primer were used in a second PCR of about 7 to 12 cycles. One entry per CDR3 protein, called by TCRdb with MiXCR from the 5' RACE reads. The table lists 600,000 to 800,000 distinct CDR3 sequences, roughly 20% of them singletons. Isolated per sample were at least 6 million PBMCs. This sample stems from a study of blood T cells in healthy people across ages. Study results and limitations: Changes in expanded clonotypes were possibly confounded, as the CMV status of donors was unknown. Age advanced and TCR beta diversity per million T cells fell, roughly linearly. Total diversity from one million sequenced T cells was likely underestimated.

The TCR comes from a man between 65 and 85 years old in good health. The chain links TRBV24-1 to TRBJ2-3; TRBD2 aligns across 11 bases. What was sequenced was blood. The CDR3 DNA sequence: TGTGCCACCAGTGATCCGACTAGCGGGAAGGAAGATACGCAGTATTTT. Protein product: CATSDPTSGKEDTQYF.